This T cell receptor beta chain was identified in a study of control samples from healthy donors and cancer patients. Sequencing was performed with immunoSEQ multiplex PCR; in TCRdb, only in-frame clones are kept and a portion is missing. Here the sample spans 180,000 or so clones, 93% being singletons. J lost 1 base, V lost 0 bases, and 8 bases had no gene match. This CDR3 has 19 amino acids. Germline V CDR1 and CDR2: SGHVS, FQNEAQ. The material sequenced was blood. The clonotype originates from a woman in her sixties in good health. The chain employs TRBV7-8 and TRBJ2-6; 8 bases line up with TRBD1. Here the CDR3 reads CASSLAVYRTGSGANVLTF. CDR3 sequence (DNA): TGTGCCAGCAGCTTAGCAGTTTATAGGACAGGGTCTGGGGCCAACGTCCTGACTTTC.